This TCR beta chain came from a study of blood T cell repertoires in COVID-19. TCRdb's table, derived via immunoSEQ multiplex PCR, lists solely in-frame clones and lacks some. The sample lists 200,000 to 250,000 clones, about 86% occurring once. The CDR3 extends over 14 amino acids. Germline lookup yields CDR1 MNHEY and CDR2 SMNVEV (reference sequence). V dropped 5 bases and J dropped 4; count of bases not matched to a gene: 4. Sequenced sample: PBMCs or T cells enriched from blood (not recorded which). This rearrangement joins TRBV27 to TRBJ2-1, with 8 bases lining up with TRBD2. The sequence derives from a woman in her thirties who had been exposed to COVID-19. CDR3 DNA: TGTGCCAGCAGTACGGGGGGGCCTTACAATGAGCAGTTCTTC. This translates into CASSTGGPYNEQFF.